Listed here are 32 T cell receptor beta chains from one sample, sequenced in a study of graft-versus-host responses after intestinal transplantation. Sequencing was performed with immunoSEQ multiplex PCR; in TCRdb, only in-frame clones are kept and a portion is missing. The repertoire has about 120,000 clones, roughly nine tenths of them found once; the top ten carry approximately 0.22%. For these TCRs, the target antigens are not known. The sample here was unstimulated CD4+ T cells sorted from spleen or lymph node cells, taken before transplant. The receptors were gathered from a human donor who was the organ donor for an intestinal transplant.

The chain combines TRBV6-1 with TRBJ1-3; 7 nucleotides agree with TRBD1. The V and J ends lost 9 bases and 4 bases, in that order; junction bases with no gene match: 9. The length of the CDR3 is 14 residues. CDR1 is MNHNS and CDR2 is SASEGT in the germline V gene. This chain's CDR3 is CASKTRGRGNTIYF. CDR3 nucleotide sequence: TGTGCCAGTAAAACGAGGGGGCGAGGAAACACCATATATTTT.

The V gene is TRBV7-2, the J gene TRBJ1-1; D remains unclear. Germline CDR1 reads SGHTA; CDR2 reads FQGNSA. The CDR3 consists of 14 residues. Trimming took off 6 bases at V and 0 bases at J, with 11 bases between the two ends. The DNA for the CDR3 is TGTGCCAGCAGTTTGTTACCGGTGAACACTGAAGCTTTCTTT. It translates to CASSLLPVNTEAFF.

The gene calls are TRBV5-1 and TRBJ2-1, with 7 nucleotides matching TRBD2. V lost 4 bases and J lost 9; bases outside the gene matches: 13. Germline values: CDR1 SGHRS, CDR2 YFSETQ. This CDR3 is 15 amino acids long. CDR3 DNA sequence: TGCGCCAGCAGCGCACCCCCCCGCGGGAGTACTGAGCAGTTCTTC. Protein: CASSAPPRGSTEQFF.

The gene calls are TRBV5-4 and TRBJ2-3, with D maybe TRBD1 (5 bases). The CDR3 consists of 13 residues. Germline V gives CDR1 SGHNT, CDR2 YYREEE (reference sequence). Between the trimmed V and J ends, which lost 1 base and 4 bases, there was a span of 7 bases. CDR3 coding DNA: TGTGCCAGCAGCTTGCCAGGGTCAGATACGCAGTATTTT. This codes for CASSLPGSDTQYF.

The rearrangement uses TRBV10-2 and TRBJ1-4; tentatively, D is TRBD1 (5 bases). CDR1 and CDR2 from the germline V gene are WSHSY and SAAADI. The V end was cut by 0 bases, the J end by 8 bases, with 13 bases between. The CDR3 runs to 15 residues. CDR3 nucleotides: TGCGCCAGCAGTGAGTCAGGGACGCCGCCCGAAAAACTGTTTTTT. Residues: CASSESGTPPEKLFF.

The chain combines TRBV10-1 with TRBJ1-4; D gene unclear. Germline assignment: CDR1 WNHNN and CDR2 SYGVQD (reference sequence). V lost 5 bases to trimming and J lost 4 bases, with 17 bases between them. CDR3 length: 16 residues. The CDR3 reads CASSPSLGSGNEKLFF. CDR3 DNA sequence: TGCGCCAGCAGTCCTTCGCTCGGGTCAGGTAATGAAAAACTGTTTTTT.

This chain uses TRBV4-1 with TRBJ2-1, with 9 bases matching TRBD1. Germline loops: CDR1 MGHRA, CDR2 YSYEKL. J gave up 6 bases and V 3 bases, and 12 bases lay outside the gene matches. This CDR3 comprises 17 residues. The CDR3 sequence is CASSQGVGQGRLNEQFF. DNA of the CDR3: TGCGCCAGCAGCCAGGGGGTCGGACAGGGGAGACTCAATGAGCAGTTCTTC.

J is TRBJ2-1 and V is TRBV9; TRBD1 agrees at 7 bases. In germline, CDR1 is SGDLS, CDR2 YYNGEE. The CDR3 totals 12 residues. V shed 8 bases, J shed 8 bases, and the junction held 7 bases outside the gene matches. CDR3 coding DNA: TGTGCCAGGAGACAGGGAACACATGAGCAGTTCTTC. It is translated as CARRQGTHEQFF.

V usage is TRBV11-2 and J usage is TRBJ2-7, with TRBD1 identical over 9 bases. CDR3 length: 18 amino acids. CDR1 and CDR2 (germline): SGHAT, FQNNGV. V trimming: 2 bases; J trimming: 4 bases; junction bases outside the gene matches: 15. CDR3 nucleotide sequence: TGTGCCAGCAGCTTAAAACCGGCCGGACAGGGGTCAGGTTACGAGCAGTACTTC. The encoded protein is CASSLKPAGQGSGYEQYF.

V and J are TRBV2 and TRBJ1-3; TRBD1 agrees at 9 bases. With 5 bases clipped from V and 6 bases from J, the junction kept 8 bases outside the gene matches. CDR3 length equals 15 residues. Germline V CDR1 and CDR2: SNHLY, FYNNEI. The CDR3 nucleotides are TGTGCCAGCAGTACGAACAGGGGGCGGGAAAACACCATATATTTT. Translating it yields CASSTNRGRENTIYF.

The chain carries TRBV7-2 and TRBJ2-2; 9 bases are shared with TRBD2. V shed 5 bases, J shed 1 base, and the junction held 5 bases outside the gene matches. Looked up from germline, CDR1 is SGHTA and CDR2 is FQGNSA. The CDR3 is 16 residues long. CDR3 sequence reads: CASSLVAGVNTGELFF. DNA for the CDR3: TGTGCCAGCAGCCTAGTAGCGGGAGTGAACACCGGGGAGCTGTTTTTT.

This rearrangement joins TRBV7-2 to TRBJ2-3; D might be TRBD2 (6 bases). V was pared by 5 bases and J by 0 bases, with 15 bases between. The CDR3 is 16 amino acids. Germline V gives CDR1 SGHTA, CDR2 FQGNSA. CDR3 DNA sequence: TGTGCCAGCAGCCCCGGGAGATGGGCTAGCACAGATACGCAGTATTTT. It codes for CASSPGRWASTDTQYF.

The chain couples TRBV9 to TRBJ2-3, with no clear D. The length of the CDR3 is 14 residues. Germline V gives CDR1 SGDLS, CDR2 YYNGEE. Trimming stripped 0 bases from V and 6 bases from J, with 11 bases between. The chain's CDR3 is CASSVGRASDTQYF. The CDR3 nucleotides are TGTGCCAGCAGCGTAGGCCGGGCGTCGGATACGCAGTATTTT.

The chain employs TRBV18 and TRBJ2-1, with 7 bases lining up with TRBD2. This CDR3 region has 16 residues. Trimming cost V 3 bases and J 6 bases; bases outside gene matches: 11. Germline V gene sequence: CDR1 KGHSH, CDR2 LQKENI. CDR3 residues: CASSPTRGVSVNEQFF. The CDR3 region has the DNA TGTGCCAGCTCACCTACCCGGGGGGTCTCGGTCAATGAGCAGTTCTTC. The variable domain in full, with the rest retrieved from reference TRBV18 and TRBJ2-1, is NAGVMQNPRHLVRRRGQEARLRCSPMKGHSHVYWYRQLPEEGLKFMVYLQKENIIDESGMPKERFSAEFPKEGPSILRIQQVVRGDSAAYFCASSPTRGVSVNEQFFGPGTRLTVL.

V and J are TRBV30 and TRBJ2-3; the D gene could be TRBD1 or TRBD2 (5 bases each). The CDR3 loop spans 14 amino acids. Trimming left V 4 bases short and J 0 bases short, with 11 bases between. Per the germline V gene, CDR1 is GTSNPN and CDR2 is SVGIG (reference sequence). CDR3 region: CAWNPGPSTDTQYF. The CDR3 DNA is TGTGCCTGGAATCCGGGGCCGAGCACAGATACGCAGTATTTT.

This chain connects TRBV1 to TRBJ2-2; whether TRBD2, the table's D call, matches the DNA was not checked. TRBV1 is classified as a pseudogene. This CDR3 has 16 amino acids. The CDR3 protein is CTSSHRQRETPGELFF. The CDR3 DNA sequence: TGCACCAGCAGCCATCGACAGCGGGAGACCCCCGGGGAGCTGTTTTTT.

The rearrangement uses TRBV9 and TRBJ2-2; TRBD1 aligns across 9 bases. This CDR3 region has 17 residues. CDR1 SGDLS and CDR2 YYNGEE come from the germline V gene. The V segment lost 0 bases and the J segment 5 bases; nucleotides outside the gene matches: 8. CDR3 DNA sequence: TGTGCCAGCAGCGTAGTCCTCGAGGGACAGGGAACCGGGGAGCTGTTTTTT. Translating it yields CASSVVLEGQGTGELFF.

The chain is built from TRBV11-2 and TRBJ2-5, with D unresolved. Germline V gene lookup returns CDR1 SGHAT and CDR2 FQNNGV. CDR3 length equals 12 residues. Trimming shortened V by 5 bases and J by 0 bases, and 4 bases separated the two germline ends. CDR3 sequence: CASSPYQETQYF. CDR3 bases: TGTGCCAGCAGCCCGTACCAAGAGACCCAGTACTTC.

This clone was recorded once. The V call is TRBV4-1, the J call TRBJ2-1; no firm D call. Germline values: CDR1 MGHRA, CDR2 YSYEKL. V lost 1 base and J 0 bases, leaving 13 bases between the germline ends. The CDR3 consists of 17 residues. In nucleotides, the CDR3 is TGCGCCAGCAGCCAAGGTCCCCCCGTGAGCTCCTACAATGAGCAGTTCTTC. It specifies CASSQGPPVSSYNEQFF.

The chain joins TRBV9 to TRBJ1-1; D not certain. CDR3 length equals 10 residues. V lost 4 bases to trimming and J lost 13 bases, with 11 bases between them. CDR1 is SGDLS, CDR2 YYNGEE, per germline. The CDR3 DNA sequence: TGTGCCAGCAGCACTTCCCCTGGTTTCTTT. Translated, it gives CASSTSPGFF.

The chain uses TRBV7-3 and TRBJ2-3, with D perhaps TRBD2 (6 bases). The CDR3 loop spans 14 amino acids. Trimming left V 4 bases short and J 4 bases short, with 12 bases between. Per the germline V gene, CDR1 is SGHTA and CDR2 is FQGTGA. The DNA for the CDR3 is TGTGCCAGCAGCTCCGGGACTGCGGCAGATACGCAGTATTTT. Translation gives CASSSGTAADTQYF.

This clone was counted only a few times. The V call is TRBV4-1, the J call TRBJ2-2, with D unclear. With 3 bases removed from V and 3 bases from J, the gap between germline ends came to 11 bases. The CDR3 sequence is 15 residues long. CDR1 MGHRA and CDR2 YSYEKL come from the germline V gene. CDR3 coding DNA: TGCGCCAGCAGCCATAGCTCAGGCGACACCGGGGAGCTGTTTTTT. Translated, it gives CASSHSSGDTGELFF.

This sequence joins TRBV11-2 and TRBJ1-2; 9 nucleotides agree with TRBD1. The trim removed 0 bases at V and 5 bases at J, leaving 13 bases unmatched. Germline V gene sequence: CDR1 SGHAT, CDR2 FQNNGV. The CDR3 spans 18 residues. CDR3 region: CASSLDASILTGGYGYTF. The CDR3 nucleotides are TGTGCCAGCAGCTTAGACGCCTCGATTCTGACAGGGGGATATGGCTACACCTTC.

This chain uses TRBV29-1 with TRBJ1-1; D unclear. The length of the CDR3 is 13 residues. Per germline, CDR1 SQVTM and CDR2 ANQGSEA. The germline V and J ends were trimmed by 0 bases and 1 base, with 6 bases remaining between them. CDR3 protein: CSVEDGGNTEAFF. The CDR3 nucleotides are TGCAGCGTTGAAGACGGAGGGAACACTGAAGCTTTCTTT.

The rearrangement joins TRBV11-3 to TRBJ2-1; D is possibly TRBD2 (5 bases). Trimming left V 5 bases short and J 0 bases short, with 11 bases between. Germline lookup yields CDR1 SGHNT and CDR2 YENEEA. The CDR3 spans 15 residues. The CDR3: CASSPRAVSYNEQFF. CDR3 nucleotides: TGTGCCAGCAGCCCACGAGCGGTCTCCTACAATGAGCAGTTCTTC.

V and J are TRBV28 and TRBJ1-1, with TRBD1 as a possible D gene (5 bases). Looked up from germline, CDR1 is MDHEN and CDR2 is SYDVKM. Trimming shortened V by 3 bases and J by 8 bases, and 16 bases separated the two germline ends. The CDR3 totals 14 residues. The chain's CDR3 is CASSLRRGSSEAFF. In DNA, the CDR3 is TGTGCCAGCAGTTTGAGGAGGGGTTCGTCGGAAGCTTTCTTT.

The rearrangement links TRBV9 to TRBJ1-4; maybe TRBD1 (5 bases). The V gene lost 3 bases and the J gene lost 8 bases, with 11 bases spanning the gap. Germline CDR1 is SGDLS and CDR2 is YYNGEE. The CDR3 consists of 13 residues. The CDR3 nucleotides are TGTGCCAGCAGCGGCCAGGGCGGCGAAAAACTGTTTTTT. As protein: CASSGQGGEKLFF.

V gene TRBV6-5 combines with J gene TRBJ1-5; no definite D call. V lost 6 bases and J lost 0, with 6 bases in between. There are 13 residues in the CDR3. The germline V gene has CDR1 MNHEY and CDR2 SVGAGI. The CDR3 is CASSRFSNQPQHF. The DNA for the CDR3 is TGTGCCAGCAGCCGGTTTAGCAATCAGCCCCAGCATTTT.

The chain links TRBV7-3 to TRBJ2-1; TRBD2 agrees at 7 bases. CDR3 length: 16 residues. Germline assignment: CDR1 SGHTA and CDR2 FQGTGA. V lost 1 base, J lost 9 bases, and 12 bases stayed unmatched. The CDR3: CASSLKPGLILSEQFF. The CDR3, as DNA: TGTGCCAGCAGCTTAAAGCCGGGACTAATTTTAAGTGAGCAGTTCTTC.

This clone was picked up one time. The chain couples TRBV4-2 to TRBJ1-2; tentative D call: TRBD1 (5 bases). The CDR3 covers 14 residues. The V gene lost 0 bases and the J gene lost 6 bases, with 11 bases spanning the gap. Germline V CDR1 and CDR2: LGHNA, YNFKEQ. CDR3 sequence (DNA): TGTGCCAGCAGCCAAGATTCAGGGAACGATGGCTACACCTTC. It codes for CASSQDSGNDGYTF.

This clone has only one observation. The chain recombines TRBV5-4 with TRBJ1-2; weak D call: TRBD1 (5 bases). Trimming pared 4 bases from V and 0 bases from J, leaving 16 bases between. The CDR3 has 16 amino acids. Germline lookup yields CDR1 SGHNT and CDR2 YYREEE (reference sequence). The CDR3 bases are TGTGCCAGCAGCCGGCCTGGGGGGGAGGCTAACTATGGCTACACCTTC. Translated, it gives CASSRPGGEANYGYTF. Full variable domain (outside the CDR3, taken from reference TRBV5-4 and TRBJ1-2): ETGVTQSPTHLIKTRGQQVTLRCSSQSGHNTVSWYQQALGQGPQFIFQYYREEENGRGNFPPRFSGLQFPNYSSELNVNALELDDSALYLCASSRPGGEANYGYTFGSGTRLTVV.

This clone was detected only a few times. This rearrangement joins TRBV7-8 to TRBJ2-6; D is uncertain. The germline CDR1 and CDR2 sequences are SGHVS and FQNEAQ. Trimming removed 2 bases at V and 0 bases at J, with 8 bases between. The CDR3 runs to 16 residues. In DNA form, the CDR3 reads TGTGCCAGCAGCTTACGTGGCTTCTCTGGGGCCAACGTCCTGACTTTC. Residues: CASSLRGFSGANVLTF.